A single T cell receptor beta chain is shown here with its context. The assay was immunoSEQ multiplex PCR, and TCRdb's table has in-frame clones only and misses some. The data show under 90,000 clones, 90% to 95% seen once. These data originate in a study of PD-L1 blockade in urothelial cancer. CDR1 and CDR2 from the germline V gene are MNHNS and SASEGT. Trimming took 6 bases from V and 0 from J; bases not matched to a gene: 4. CDR3 length: 15 amino acids. The material was PBMCs, obtained around atezolizumab (anti-PD-L1) treatment. The chain recombines TRBV6-1 with TRBJ2-3; 9 bases are a match to TRBD2. The sequence derives from a man in his 60s with urothelial cancer. The CDR3: CASRDSGGSTDTQYF. The CDR3, as DNA: TGTGCCAGCAGGGATAGCGGGGGCAGCACAGATACGCAGTATTTT.